These 21 T cell receptor beta chains were all obtained from the same sample, sequenced in a study of blood T cell repertoires in COVID-19. Data came from immunoSEQ multiplex PCR; TCRdb stores just in-frame clones and leaves some out. The sample has around 45,000 clones, around nine tenths seen once. Material: peripheral blood. These receptors were obtained from a man at least 80 years old with acute or convalescent COVID-19.

The V call is TRBV6-4, the J call TRBJ2-7; perhaps TRBD1 as D (5 bases). V lost 4 bases, J lost 5 bases, and 24 bases lay in between. The V gene's germline CDR1 is MRHNA and CDR2 SNTAGT. This CDR3 has 17 residues. The CDR3 nucleotides read TGTGCCAGCAGTGGAAGACGGTTGTCAGGGCGTGGCGACGAGCAGTACTTC. This sequence encodes CASSGRRLSGRGDEQYF.

The gene calls are TRBV6-4 and TRBJ1-5; a possible D gene is TRBD1 (5 bases). The V and J ends lost 2 bases and 4 bases respectively, with 12 bases between them. This CDR3 is 15 amino acids long. Germline V gives CDR1 MRHNA, CDR2 SNTAGT. The CDR3, as DNA: TGTGCCAGCAGTGACACGGGGGGAGGGAATCAGCCCCAGCATTTT. Its protein is CASSDTGGGNQPQHF.

V is TRBV19 and J is TRBJ2-3; no definite D call. Per the germline V gene, CDR1 is LNHDA and CDR2 is SQIVND (reference sequence). The V and J ends lost 7 bases and 3 bases respectively, with 11 bases between them. The CDR3 sequence is 13 residues long. The CDR3 spells CASTAQWTDTQYF. The CDR3 DNA sequence: TGTGCCAGTACAGCACAGTGGACAGATACGCAGTATTTT.

V and J are TRBV5-6 and TRBJ2-5; D remains unclear. CDR3 length: 16 amino acids. Germline CDR1 SGHDT, CDR2 YYEEEE. V was cut by 2 bases and J by 4 bases, with 18 bases left in between. The CDR3 DNA sequence: TGTGCCAGCAGCTTTTACCTCTCCGGCGGTGGAGAGACCCAGTACTTC. Translating it yields CASSFYLSGGGETQYF.

The chain carries TRBV18 and TRBJ1-5, with 10 bases lining up with TRBD1. The CDR3 length is 15 residues. Germline V gene lookup returns CDR1 KGHSH and CDR2 LQKENI. V shed 3 bases and J 6 bases; nucleotides not matched to a gene: 5. This CDR3 reads CASSPGQGDTQPQHF. The CDR3 nucleotides read TGTGCCAGCTCACCCGGACAGGGGGACACTCAGCCCCAGCATTTT.

CDR3 sequence reads: CASSPSFGGPMDTQYF. The CDR3 DNA reads TGTGCCAGCAGCCCCTCATTCGGGGGGCCGATGGATACGCAGTATTTT. This chain joins TRBV5-8 and TRBJ2-3, with D tentatively TRBD2 (7 bases). V was trimmed by 4 bases and J by 6 bases, leaving 21 bases between them. Looked up from germline, CDR1 is SGHTS and CDR2 is YDEGEE. This CDR3 spans 16 amino acids.

The rearrangement joins TRBV27 to TRBJ1-5; perhaps TRBD1 as D (5 bases). Trimming shortened V by 2 bases and J by 6 bases, and 11 bases separated the two germline ends. Germline assignment: CDR1 MNHEY and CDR2 SMNVEV (reference sequence). The CDR3 totals 14 residues. The CDR3 DNA sequence: TGTGCCAGCAGTTTACAGGGTCACGGTCAGCCCCAGCATTTT. This translates into CASSLQGHGQPQHF.

The chain has TRBV21-1 and TRBJ2-3; TRBD2 is taken as the D call from the table, unchecked against the DNA. TRBV21-1 is termed a pseudogene. This CDR3 has 19 residues. CDR3 nucleotides: TGTGCCAGCACCACCGAGGGGGCTAGCGGGGGGACCAGCACAGATACGCAGTATTTT. This codes for CASTTEGASGGTSTDTQYF.

J is TRBJ2-2 and V is TRBV3-1 (or the pseudogene TRBV3-2); no reliable D call. The CDR3 runs to 12 residues. From germline, CDR1 is LGHDT and CDR2 YNNKEL (reference sequence). Trimming pared 3 bases from V and 7 bases from J, leaving 6 bases between. The CDR3 region has the DNA TGTGCCAGCAGCCACGGCGGCGGGGAGCTGTTTTTT. This translates into CASSHGGGELFF.

CDR3: CASSPVTGSTDTQYF. Written as DNA, the CDR3 is TGTGCCAGCTCACCCGTGACAGGAAGCACAGATACGCAGTATTTT. The gene calls are TRBV18 and TRBJ2-3; a possible D gene is TRBD1 (6 bases). V lost 3 bases and J lost 0, with 10 bases in between. The CDR3 runs to 15 residues. Germline lookup yields CDR1 KGHSH and CDR2 LQKENI. Using reference TRBV18 and TRBJ2-3 for the parts outside the CDR3, the full variable domain is NAGVMQNPRHLVRRRGQEARLRCSPMKGHSHVYWYRQLPEEGLKFMVYLQKENIIDESGMPKERFSAEFPKEGPSILRIQQVVRGDSAAYFCASSPVTGSTDTQYFGPGTRLTVL.

The gene calls are TRBV24-1 and TRBJ2-1, with 11 bases that match TRBD1. Losses at the gene ends were 4 bases for V and 0 bases for J; bases not matched to a gene: 10. From germline, CDR1 is KGHDR and CDR2 SFDVKD. CDR3 length equals 19 residues. The CDR3 loop reads CATSDSPGTGGSSYNEQFF. The CDR3 nucleotides read TGTGCCACCAGTGACAGTCCCGGGACAGGGGGTAGCTCCTACAATGAGCAGTTCTTC.

The V call is TRBV6-5, the J call TRBJ1-5; TRBD1 matches at 7 bases. Unmatched junction bases numbered 7, after V lost 8 bases and J lost 0 bases. The CDR3 covers 15 residues. CDR1 and CDR2 (germline): MNHEY, SVGAGI. CDR3 in amino acids: CASGTGTDSNQPQHF. CDR3 in DNA: TGTGCCAGCGGGACCGGGACAGATAGCAATCAGCCCCAGCATTTT.

This clone appeared once. This sequence joins TRBV2 and TRBJ1-2; 7 bases align to TRBD1. V was clipped by 5 bases and J by 4 bases; unmatched bases: 7. CDR1 is SNHLY and CDR2 is FYNNEI in the germline V gene. CDR3 length: 14 residues. The CDR3 DNA reads TGTGCCAGCAGTAGGGACAGCCAGGGCTATGGCTACACCTTC. Encoded protein: CASSRDSQGYGYTF.

The rearrangement joins TRBV7-9 to TRBJ2-7, with D maybe TRBD1 (6 bases). The V gene's germline CDR1 is SEHNR and CDR2 FQNEAQ (reference sequence). Trimming removed 1 base from V and 3 bases from J, with 13 bases in between. The CDR3 loop spans 15 amino acids. CDR3 DNA: TGTGCCAGCAGCTTAGTACCAGGGGCGGGCTACGAGCAGTACTTC. It encodes CASSLVPGAGYEQYF.

The CDR3 DNA is TGCGCCAGCAGCCCAAACCCTTCGGGACAGGGAACGGCCGGGGAGCTGTTTTTT. Translation: CASSPNPSGQGTAGELFF. The rearrangement joins TRBV5-1 to TRBJ2-2, with TRBD1 matching over 9 bases. The V segment lost 4 bases and the J segment 6 bases; nucleotides outside the gene matches: 16. The CDR3 has 18 amino acids. Germline V CDR1 and CDR2: SGHRS, YFSETQ. Supplemented by reference TRBV5-1 and TRBJ2-2, the full variable domain reads KAGVTQTPRYLIKTRGQQVTLSCSPISGHRSVSWYQQTPGQGLQFLFEYFSETQRNKGNFPGRFSGRQFSNSRSEMNVSTLELGDSALYLCASSPNPSGQGTAGELFFGEGSRLTVL.

The V gene is TRBV30, the J gene TRBJ1-4, with a weak D call TRBD1 (5 bases). Per germline, CDR1 GTSNPN and CDR2 SVGIG (reference sequence). This CDR3 spans 15 amino acids. The ends were cut back, 3 bases at V and 4 bases at J, with 15 bases in the middle. The CDR3 here is CAWSLGAGFNEKLFF. The CDR3 DNA sequence: TGTGCCTGGAGCCTTGGGGCAGGCTTTAATGAAAAACTGTTTTTT.

This chain connects TRBV19 to TRBJ1-4, with TRBD1 identical over 7 bases. This CDR3 has 13 residues. Trimming took 7 bases from V and 7 from J; bases not matched to a gene: 6. Per the germline V gene, CDR1 is LNHDA and CDR2 is SQIVND (reference sequence). In DNA form, the CDR3 reads TGTGCCAGTACCCAGGGACAGTCTGAAAAACTGTTTTTT. Amino acids: CASTQGQSEKLFF.

This clone was counted a single time. This rearrangement joins TRBV25-1 to TRBJ1-2, with 9 bases fitting TRBD1. The CDR3 has 15 residues. The germline CDR1 and CDR2 sequences are MGHDK and SYGVNS. The ends lost 2 bases at V and 4 bases at J; junction bases unmatched: 5. CDR3 protein: CASSEPGQGVYGYTF. The CDR3 DNA follows: TGTGCCAGCAGTGAACCGGGACAGGGTGTCTATGGCTACACCTTC.

The rearrangement uses TRBV6-5 and TRBJ1-4; D unclear. CDR3 length: 13 amino acids. The germline gives CDR1 MNHEY, CDR2 SVGAGI. V was pared by 7 bases and J by 8 bases, with 14 bases between. DNA for the CDR3: TGTGCCAGCACCCGGGGTGGGAGGGAAAAACTGTTTTTT. This codes for CASTRGGREKLFF.

The genes are TRBV19 and TRBJ1-3; 7 bases fit TRBD1. V lost 5 bases, J lost 8 bases, and 21 bases stayed unmatched. The CDR3 has 18 amino acids. Germline values: CDR1 LNHDA, CDR2 SQIVND (reference sequence). The CDR3 here is CASSANPRRGNNLDTIYF. CDR3 nucleotides: TGTGCCAGTAGTGCCAACCCGCGCAGGGGGAATAATTTGGACACCATATATTTT.

The V call is TRBV28, the J call TRBJ1-5; a possible D gene is TRBD1 (5 bases). CDR1 MDHEN and CDR2 SYDVKM come from the germline V gene. V lost 6 bases and J 0 bases, leaving 27 bases between the germline ends. The CDR3 runs to 20 residues. CDR3 DNA: TGTGCCAGCAGGCCTTACACCTCGGGACTGGGGGATCTTAGCAATCAGCCCCAGCATTTT. Translated: CASRPYTSGLGDLSNQPQHF.